Presented here are 23 T cell receptor beta chains from one specimen sequenced in a study of T cells after yellow fever vaccination. TCRdb processed the 5' RACE reads anew with MiXCR; each CDR3 protein has one entry. The table lists roughly 500,000 distinct CDR3 sequences, over 15% of them singletons. Specimen: PBMCs, collected 15 days after the yellow fever booster vaccination. The receptors here all came from a man aged 25 to 40 who received the YFV17D yellow fever vaccine.

The genes are TRBV11-2 and TRBJ2-3; D is tentatively TRBD1 or TRBD2 (6 bases each). The germline CDR1 and CDR2 sequences are SGHAT and FQNNGV. V gave up 5 bases and J gave up 1 base, with 25 bases separating them. The CDR3 is 19 amino acids. The CDR3 DNA reads as TGTGCCAGCAGCCCGAGACAGGCCGTAGCGGCGCGGGGCACAGATACGCAGTATTTT. Its protein is CASSPRQAVAARGTDTQYF.

V is TRBV6-1 and J is TRBJ2-5; no definite D call. The CDR3 contains 14 residues. Trimming took off 5 bases at V and 5 bases at J, with 15 bases between the two ends. Germline values: CDR1 MNHNS, CDR2 SASEGT. This CDR3 reads CASSPQPGVETQYF. For the CDR3, the DNA is TGTGCCAGCAGTCCCCAGCCGGGTGTGGAGACCCAGTACTTC.

This clonotype was counted once. The chain employs TRBV5-1 and TRBJ2-1; 8 bases align to TRBD2. V lost 4 bases to trimming and J lost 14 bases; unmatched junction nucleotides: 8. Germline V gene sequence: CDR1 SGHRS, CDR2 YFSETQ. The CDR3 runs 12 residues. CDR3 region: CASSITAGVEFF. The CDR3 bases are TGCGCCAGCAGCATCACAGCGGGGGTGGAGTTCTTC.

This clonotype was counted many times. V usage is TRBV7-9 and J usage is TRBJ2-5; D is uncertain. V was shortened by 5 bases and J by 0 bases, with 1 base between the two germline ends. This CDR3 comprises 11 residues. Germline V gene lookup returns CDR1 SEHNR and CDR2 FQNEAQ (reference sequence). CDR3 sequence: CASSDQETQYF. The DNA for the CDR3 is TGTGCCAGCAGCGACCAAGAGACCCAGTACTTC.

CDR3 amino acids: CASSLMLSGQETQYF. The DNA for the CDR3 is TGCGCCAGCAGCTTGATGTTGAGCGGACAAGAGACCCAGTACTTC. This rearrangement joins TRBV5-1 to TRBJ2-5; a weak D match, TRBD2 (5 bases). This CDR3 is built from 15 residues. CDR1 and CDR2 (germline): SGHRS, YFSETQ. Trimming shortened V by 1 base and J by 2 bases, and 12 bases separated the two germline ends.

V is TRBV2 and J is TRBJ1-3; D gene uncertain. From germline, CDR1 is SNHLY and CDR2 FYNNEI. The V and J ends lost 6 bases and 0 bases respectively, with 9 bases between them. The length of the CDR3 is 14 residues. For the CDR3, the DNA is TGTGCCAGCAGCCCCATTACCTCTGGAAACACCATATATTTT. Encoded protein: CASSPITSGNTIYF.

The gene calls are TRBV2 and TRBJ2-6; D gene ambiguous. This CDR3 region has 16 residues. The V and J ends lost 11 bases and 0 bases respectively, with 17 bases between them. Germline CDR1 reads SNHLY; CDR2 reads FYNNEI. The CDR3 loop reads CAFPRQAASGANVLTF. The CDR3 coding sequence is TGTGCCTTTCCCCGGCAGGCCGCCTCTGGGGCCAACGTCCTGACTTTC.

This clonotype was observed a handful of times. The gene calls are TRBV9 and TRBJ2-7, with D perhaps being TRBD1 or TRBD2 (5 bases each). V was shortened by 4 bases and J by 7 bases, with 21 bases between the two germline ends. Germline V gene lookup returns CDR1 SGDLS and CDR2 YYNGEE. The length of the CDR3 is 15 residues. The CDR3 DNA is TGTGCCAGCAGCCCTACGGGGCTCCCCTACGAAGAGCAGTACTTC. Protein: CASSPTGLPYEEQYF.

This clonotype came up a few times. V and J are TRBV6-2 or TRBV6-3 and TRBJ2-2, with 7 bases lining up with TRBD1. CDR3 length: 14 residues. The V and J ends lost 11 bases and 6 bases, in that order; junction bases with no gene match: 12. The germline V gene has CDR1 MNHEY and CDR2 SVGEGT. The DNA for the CDR3 is TGTGCCCTCCGAACAGGGGCGGTGGCCGGGGAGCTGTTTTTT. Translated: CALRTGAVAGELFF.

In its sample, this clonotype was seen a few times. V is TRBV6-2 or TRBV6-3 and J is TRBJ2-1; D perhaps matches TRBD2 (6 bases). Trimming removed 2 bases at V and 5 bases at J, with 13 bases between. This CDR3 has 15 residues. Germline lookup yields CDR1 MNHEY and CDR2 SVGEGT. CDR3 amino acids: CASSYKASAHNEQFF. The CDR3 bases are TGTGCCAGCAGTTACAAGGCTAGCGCCCACAATGAGCAGTTCTTC.

The rearrangement links TRBV27 to TRBJ2-1; possible D gene TRBD1, 5 bases. Germline V gene sequence: CDR1 MNHEY, CDR2 SMNVEV (reference sequence). Trimming cost V 6 bases and J 6 bases, with 24 bases left between them. There are 17 residues in the CDR3. The CDR3 loop reads CASSLTPGQTVTNEQFF. For the CDR3, the DNA is TGTGCCAGCAGCCTTACCCCAGGGCAGACGGTTACCAATGAGCAGTTCTTC.

This clonotype has more than one count but fewer than ten. The chain couples TRBV7-9 to TRBJ2-1; 10 bases map to TRBD2. The CDR3 sequence is 15 residues long. CDR1 SEHNR and CDR2 FQNEAQ come from the germline V gene (reference sequence). Germline trimming cut 5 bases from V and 7 bases from J; bases unmatched to any gene: 8. The CDR3 nucleotides are TGTGCCAGCAGCCAACCAGCGGGAGGGCTTAATGAGCAGTTCTTC. Its translation: CASSQPAGGLNEQFF.

This clonotype was recorded a few times. The chain has TRBV5-6 and TRBJ2-2, with 10 bases matching TRBD1. Trimming removed 1 base from V and 4 bases from J; junction bases left unmatched: 4. The V gene's germline CDR1 is SGHDT and CDR2 YYEEEE. The CDR3 loop spans 16 amino acids. For the CDR3, the DNA is TGTGCCAGCAGCTTGTATGGGACAGGGGTCACCGGGGAGCTGTTTTTT. It is translated as CASSLYGTGVTGELFF.

This clonotype was observed once. J is TRBJ1-1 and V is TRBV20-1; D gene uncertain. The V end lost 3 bases, the J end lost 1 base, and 15 bases lay between the germline ends. The CDR3 is 15 amino acids. Germline V CDR1 and CDR2: DFQATT, SNEGSKA (reference sequence). The CDR3 sequence is CSARVRGRGNTEAFF. The DNA for the CDR3 is TGCAGTGCTAGGGTCCGGGGTCGGGGGAACACTGAAGCTTTCTTT.

The V call is TRBV12-3 or TRBV12-4, the J call TRBJ2-1; no definite D call. V lost 4 bases and J 9 bases, leaving 10 bases between the germline ends. This CDR3 has 12 amino acids. The CDR3 region has the DNA TGTGCCAGCAGTTCCCCCTACGGTGAGCAGTTCTTC. Its protein is CASSSPYGEQFF.

The rearrangement uses TRBV5-6 and TRBJ1-5; tentatively, D is TRBD1 (6 bases). With 0 bases removed from V and 5 bases from J, the gap between germline ends came to 12 bases. The CDR3 loop spans 15 amino acids. Germline CDR1 and CDR2: SGHDT and YYEEEE. DNA for the CDR3: TGTGCCAGCAGCTTGGGGCCGGGGGCGGATCAGCCCCAGCATTTT. Its protein is CASSLGPGADQPQHF.

This clonotype was observed a handful of times. The chain carries TRBV7-9 and TRBJ2-1; TRBD2 agrees at 9 bases. Losses at the gene ends were 8 bases for V and 7 bases for J; bases not matched to a gene: 9. In germline, CDR1 is SEHNR, CDR2 FQNEAQ (reference sequence). This CDR3 has 14 residues. The CDR3 protein is CASLGSGSHNEQFF. CDR3 bases: TGTGCCAGCTTAGGTAGCGGGAGTCATAATGAGCAGTTCTTC.

This clonotype occurred a few times. J is TRBJ1-6 and V is TRBV6-1, with 10 bases that match TRBD1. The CDR3 totals 14 residues. The germline V gene encodes CDR1 MNHNS and CDR2 SASEGT. J was trimmed by 12 bases and V by 6 bases; bases with no gene match: 8. CDR3 sequence: CASRSRDRGRPLHF. The CDR3 DNA reads as TGTGCCAGCAGGTCCCGGGACAGGGGTAGACCCCTCCACTTT.

The V call is TRBV2, the J call TRBJ2-7, with 9 bases fitting TRBD1. There are 13 residues in the CDR3. V dropped 5 bases and J dropped 5; count of bases not matched to a gene: 4. Germline CDR1 and CDR2: SNHLY and FYNNEI. Written as DNA, the CDR3 is TGTGCCAGCAGTTTGGACAGGGGTAACGAGCAGTACTTC. Translated, it gives CASSLDRGNEQYF.

The genes are TRBV12-3 or TRBV12-4 and TRBJ2-1; 8 bases are shared with TRBD2. The V segment lost 3 bases and the J segment 6 bases; nucleotides outside the gene matches: 7. The CDR3 is 15 residues long. CDR3 loop: CASSFAGGHFNEQFF. The CDR3 DNA reads as TGTGCCAGCAGTTTTGCGGGAGGCCATTTCAATGAGCAGTTCTTC.

This chain uses TRBV7-2 with TRBJ1-3; D is possibly TRBD1 (6 bases). The CDR3 spans 16 residues. CDR1 and CDR2 from the germline V gene are SGHTA and FQGNSA. V was shortened by 5 bases and J by 3 bases, with 17 bases between the two germline ends. CDR3 residues: CASSPLGQFHGNTIYF. In nucleotides, the CDR3 is TGTGCCAGCAGCCCTTTAGGACAGTTTCATGGAAACACCATATATTTT.

This clonotype was observed a handful of times. The rearrangement uses TRBV20-1 and TRBJ2-3; 7 bases fit TRBD2. This CDR3 has 14 residues. CDR1 DFQATT and CDR2 SNEGSKA come from the germline V gene (reference sequence). The V and J ends lost 6 bases and 0 bases, in that order; junction bases with no gene match: 6. CDR3 nucleotides: TGCAGTGCGGGAGCTAGCGGTAGCACAGATACGCAGTATTTT. Translating gives CSAGASGSTDTQYF.

The chain links TRBV20-1 to TRBJ2-3, with 9 nucleotides matching TRBD2. The J segment lost 2 bases and the V segment lost 0 bases, leaving 6 bases of the junction unmatched. Germline V lookup: CDR1 DFQATT, CDR2 SNEGSKA (reference sequence). This CDR3 region has 16 residues. This chain's CDR3 is CSARDPRLAATDTQYF. CDR3 DNA sequence: TGCAGTGCTAGAGATCCCCGACTAGCGGCCACAGATACGCAGTATTTT.